Listed here is a single TCR beta chain. What it recognizes is unknown. Amplification of TCR beta CDR3 regions was performed using RNA transcripts as template. The TCR CDR3 first-round RT-PCR relied on the HTBI primer set. TCRdb re-called the multiplex PCR reads through MiXCR, storing one row per CDR3 protein. The sample lists hundreds of thousands of distinct CDR3 sequences; around 40% were seen once. Lactation, pregnancy, other autoimmune disease or uncontrolled infection excluded patients. CDR3 length: 14 residues. Trimming cost V 8 bases and J 5 bases; bases outside gene matches: 11. Looked up from germline, CDR1 is SGHTA and CDR2 is FQGNSA. This specimen belongs to a study of T cells in Graves' hyperthyroidism and ophthalmopathy. Study-wide results and limits: Ophthalmopathy was predicted by the model a median of approximately 6 months ahead of onset. Among clonotypes expanded in thyroid above 0.001, most were also found in blood.

The TCR was taken from a woman between 40 and 55 years old with Graves' hyperthyroidism. The rearrangement joins TRBV7-2 to TRBJ1-2, with 7 bases matching TRBD1. Sequenced sample: blood. Here the CDR3 reads CASSPGGQMYGYTF. The CDR3 DNA reads as TGTGCCAGCTCACCGGGGGGACAGATGTATGGCTACACCTTC. Drawing the rest from reference TRBV7-2 and TRBJ1-2, the complete variable domain is GAGVSQSPSNKVTEKGKDVELRCDPISGHTALYWYRQSLGQGLEFLIYFQGNSAPDKSGLPSDRFSAERTGGSVSTLTIQRTQQEDSAVYLCASSPGGQMYGYTFGSGTRLTVV.